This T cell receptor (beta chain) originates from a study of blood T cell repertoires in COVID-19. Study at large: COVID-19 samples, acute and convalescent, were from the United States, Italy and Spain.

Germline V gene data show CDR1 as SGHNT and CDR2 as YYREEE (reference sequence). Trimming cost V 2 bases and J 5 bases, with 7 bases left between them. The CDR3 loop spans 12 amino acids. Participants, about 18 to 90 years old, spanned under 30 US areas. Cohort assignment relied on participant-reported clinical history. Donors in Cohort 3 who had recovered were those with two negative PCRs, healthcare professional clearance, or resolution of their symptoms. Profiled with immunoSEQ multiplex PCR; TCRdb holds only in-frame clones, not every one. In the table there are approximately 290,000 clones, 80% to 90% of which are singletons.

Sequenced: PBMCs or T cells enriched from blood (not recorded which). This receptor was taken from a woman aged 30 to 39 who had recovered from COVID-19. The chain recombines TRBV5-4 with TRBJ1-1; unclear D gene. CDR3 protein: CASSLLATEAFF. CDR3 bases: TGTGCCAGCAGCTTACTCGCGACTGAAGCTTTCTTT.